A single sample is the source of the 6 T cell receptor beta chains below, sequenced in a study of control samples from healthy donors and cancer patients. Measured with immunoSEQ multiplex PCR; TCRdb has only the in-frame clones, and not every one. The sample lists 150,000 to 200,000 clones, approximately 92% seen once, with about 4% in the top ten. The sample comprised blood. The receptors come from a woman in her fifties or sixties in good health.

With respect to this clone: One end of the junction does not line up with germline, which may come from a read error. This chain links TRBV13 with TRBJ1-4, with D possibly TRBD1 on 6 matching bases. This CDR3 has 14 amino acids. From germline, CDR1 is PRHDT and CDR2 FYEKMQ (reference sequence). CDR3: CASSLGGGHEKLFF. CDR3 nucleotides: TGTGCCAGCAGCCTAGGGGGTGGACATGAAAAACTGTTTTTT.

The rearrangement links TRBV5-1 to TRBJ2-1, with 13 bases lining up with TRBD2. V lost 4 bases, J lost 8 bases, and 12 bases stayed unmatched. Germline lookup yields CDR1 SGHRS and CDR2 YFSETQ. The length of the CDR3 is 17 residues. Here the CDR3 DNA reads TGCGCCAGCAGCCCACAACTCGGGGGACTAGCGGGGTATGAGCAGTTCTTC. It specifies CASSPQLGGLAGYEQFF. The full variable domain, rest sourced from reference TRBV5-1 and TRBJ2-1, is KAGVTQTPRYLIKTRGQQVTLSCSPISGHRSVSWYQQTPGQGLQFLFEYFSETQRNKGNFPGRFSGRQFSNSRSEMNVSTLELGDSALYLCASSPQLGGLAGYEQFFGPGTRLTVL.

The chain recombines TRBV5-6 with TRBJ2-7; 7 bases are shared with TRBD1. V dropped 2 bases and J dropped 11; count of bases not matched to a gene: 16. CDR3 length: 15 residues. CDR1 is SGHDT and CDR2 is YYEEEE in the germline V gene. The CDR3 loop reads CASSFRVGQAVLKYF. The CDR3 DNA reads TGTGCCAGCAGCTTTCGGGTCGGACAGGCGGTTTTAAAGTACTTC.

The gene calls are TRBV6-5 and TRBJ2-1; 11 bases match TRBD2. V lost 7 bases, J lost 9 bases, and 8 bases stayed unmatched. CDR3 length: 14 residues. Germline-derived CDR1 and CDR2 are MNHEY and SVGAGI. This CDR3 reads CASKALAGVSEQFF. CDR3 DNA: TGTGCCAGCAAAGCACTAGCGGGGGTTTCTGAGCAGTTCTTC.

V is TRBV4-3 and J is TRBJ2-5; TRBD1 aligns across 12 bases. The CDR3 totals 20 residues. Looked up from germline, CDR1 is LGHNA and CDR2 is YSLEER. After removal of 0 bases from V and 3 bases from J, the junction contained 14 bases not matched to a gene. The chain's CDR3 is CASSQDSGDRGLFFEETQYF. CDR3 sequence (DNA): TGCGCCAGCAGCCAAGATTCGGGGGACAGGGGGCTTTTCTTCGAAGAGACCCAGTACTTC.

The chain couples TRBV30 to TRBJ1-1; no clear D gene. The CDR3 totals 15 residues. Trimming shortened V by 0 bases and J by 1 base, and 12 bases separated the two germline ends. Germline assignment: CDR1 GTSNPN and CDR2 SVGIG (reference sequence). The CDR3 reads CAWSVLDRENTEAFF. In nucleotides, the CDR3 is TGTGCCTGGAGTGTACTGGATAGGGAGAACACTGAAGCTTTCTTT.